Listed here are 19 T cell receptor beta chains from one sample, sequenced in a study of blood T cells in healthy people across ages (dated by TCRdb to between 2015 and 2017). Libraries were prepared through 5' RACE. The second PCR ran for about 6 to 11 cycles and used a J-beta primer mix along with a sample-barcoded 5' primer. The raw public data were reprocessed by TCRdb itself: fastp quality trimming at Q25, MiXCR clonotype calling, in-frame beta chains only. Here each entry gathers all rows of one CDR3 protein and keeps the most common genes and DNA. The sample includes approximately 1,700,000 distinct CDR3 sequences, with 39% observed a single time. The top ten constitute 23% of the sample. Sequencing was carried out using blood. These TCRs come from a human donor in good health.

This clonotype showed up just a few times. The chain has TRBV20-1 and TRBJ2-1; D is unclear. V was clipped by 0 bases and J by 8 bases, with 8 bases between them. Germline values: CDR1 DFQATT, CDR2 SNEGSKA (reference sequence). CDR3 length: 12 residues. The CDR3 DNA reads as TGCAGTGCTAGAGATTTACGGTATGAGCAGTTCTTC. It translates to CSARDLRYEQFF.

This clonotype was observed a few times. The chain has TRBV11-2 and TRBJ2-1, with unresolved D. CDR3 size: 13 residues. The V end was cut by 5 bases, the J end by 6 bases, with 11 bases between. Germline lookup yields CDR1 SGHAT and CDR2 FQNNGV. CDR3 bases: TGTGCCAGCAGCCACATATCGCCCAATGAGCAGTTCTTC. Protein product: CASSHISPNEQFF.

V is TRBV29-1 and J is TRBJ2-5; TRBD2 matches at 11 bases. The CDR3 extends over 17 amino acids. The junction had 17 bases not matched to a gene; V was cut back by 7 bases and J by 4 bases. Germline CDR1 is SQVTM and CDR2 is ANQGSEA. In DNA form, the CDR3 reads TGCAGCGCCGAAACCTTCCTAGCGGGGGGCGGGGGAGAGACCCAGTACTTC. Its translation is CSAETFLAGGGGETQYF.

This clonotype was seen a few times. The chain uses TRBV7-2 and TRBJ2-1; 10 bases agree with TRBD2. The CDR3 spans 17 residues. V shed 1 base and J 10 bases; nucleotides not matched to a gene: 13. Looked up from germline, CDR1 is SGHTA and CDR2 is FQGNSA. Here the CDR3 DNA reads TGTGCCAGCAGCTTAGGGCTAGCGGGGGCCCGCCTTAAAGAGCAGTTCTTC. This translates into CASSLGLAGARLKEQFF.

The chain employs TRBV29-1 and TRBJ1-2; TRBD1 matches 9 bases. V dropped 6 bases and J dropped 4; count of bases not matched to a gene: 12. This CDR3 is 15 amino acids long. Germline V CDR1 and CDR2: SQVTM, ANQGSEA. CDR3 region: CSVHSGGTGTYGYTF. The CDR3 nucleotides are TGCAGCGTCCACTCAGGGGGGACAGGGACCTATGGCTACACCTTC.

The chain links TRBV7-2 to TRBJ2-7; D possibly corresponds to TRBD1 (6 bases). Trimming stripped 2 bases from V and 4 bases from J, with 18 bases between. Germline V gives CDR1 SGHTA, CDR2 FQGNSA. The CDR3 has 16 residues. The CDR3 DNA is TGTGCCAGCAGCTTAAGCGGACAGCGCCCTCAGTACGAGCAGTACTTC. Its protein product is CASSLSGQRPQYEQYF.

The chain combines TRBV6-6 with TRBJ2-1, with D perhaps assigned TRBD1 or TRBD2 (6 bases each). The ends were cut back, 6 bases at V and 1 base at J, with 19 bases in the middle. The CDR3 covers 17 residues. CDR1 is MNHNY, CDR2 SVGAGI, per germline (reference sequence). CDR3 coding DNA: TGTGCCAGCAGGGGTCTTGGGGGGCGTCAATCCTACAATGAGCAGTTCTTC. It codes for CASRGLGGRQSYNEQFF.

CDR3 nucleotide sequence: TGTGCCAGCAGGAATCCTTTCCAGCGGGGCTATGGCTACACCTTC. Amino acids: CASRNPFQRGYGYTF. This sequence joins TRBV6-2 or TRBV6-3 and TRBJ1-2, with unresolved D. This CDR3 is built from 15 residues. The germline V and J ends were trimmed by 6 bases and 4 bases, with 18 bases remaining between them. Germline V gene lookup returns CDR1 MNHEY and CDR2 SVGEGT.

The chain employs TRBV10-3 and TRBJ2-1, with D perhaps matching TRBD2 (5 bases). The CDR3 is 15 residues long. Germline V gene sequence: CDR1 ENHRY, CDR2 SYGVKD. V was cut by 3 bases and J by 14 bases, with 23 bases left in between. CDR3 residues: CAISDSESTRPGEFF. The CDR3 DNA follows: TGTGCCATCAGTGACTCAGAATCAACTAGGCCCGGGGAGTTCTTC.

This chain uses TRBV4-1 with TRBJ2-4; the D gene is possibly TRBD1 (5 bases). With 1 base removed from V and 9 bases from J, the gap between germline ends came to 19 bases. The CDR3 covers 16 residues. Germline CDR1 MGHRA, CDR2 YSYEKL. The CDR3 nucleotides read TGCGCCAGCAGCCAAGTGGTGACCAGGCAAGGGGTCATTCAGTACTTC. This encodes CASSQVVTRQGVIQYF.

J is TRBJ2-1 and V is TRBV5-1; TRBD1 matches at 7 bases. Germline lookup yields CDR1 SGHRS and CDR2 YFSETQ. The CDR3 consists of 14 residues. J lost 9 bases, V lost 4 bases, and 10 bases had no gene match. The CDR3 nucleotides read TGCGCCAGCAGCAGAGGGACAGAACACAGTGAGCAGTTCTTC. Translating gives CASSRGTEHSEQFF.

In this sample, this clonotype turned up a few times. V and J are TRBV24-1 and TRBJ1-2, with D perhaps matching TRBD1 (5 bases). Germline assignment: CDR1 KGHDR and CDR2 SFDVKD. The V and J ends lost 5 bases and 2 bases respectively, with 11 bases between them. The CDR3 extends over 14 amino acids. This chain's CDR3 is CATSGPGPNYGYTF. The CDR3 DNA reads TGTGCCACCAGTGGACCAGGGCCCAACTATGGCTACACCTTC.

The chain couples TRBV6-6 to TRBJ1-2, with 9 bases lining up with TRBD1. This CDR3 is built from 14 residues. Germline values: CDR1 MNHNY, CDR2 SVGAGI (reference sequence). Germline trimming cut 2 bases from V and 7 bases from J; bases unmatched to any gene: 5. The CDR3 region is CASSYQDRGPGYTF. The CDR3 DNA follows: TGTGCCAGCAGTTACCAGGACAGGGGACCTGGCTACACCTTC.

The CDR3 here is CASSLESGRTINYGYTF. The CDR3 DNA reads as TGTGCCAGCAGCTTGGAAAGCGGACGGACAATTAACTATGGCTACACCTTC. The chain joins TRBV5-8 to TRBJ1-2; maybe TRBD1 (5 bases). The CDR3 runs 17 residues. The V and J ends lost 0 bases and 1 base respectively, with 16 bases between them. Germline CDR1 is SGHTS and CDR2 is YDEGEE.

This clonotype was recorded once. CDR3 region: CASSFFGRQGRIYNEQYF. The DNA for the CDR3 is TGTGCCAGCAGTTTTTTCGGTCGGCAGGGGCGAATTTACAATGAGCAGTACTTC. J is TRBJ2-1 and V is TRBV28, with a possible D match to TRBD1 (6 bases). TRBJ2-7 explains the end of the DNA better; the J call may be wrong. This CDR3 contains 18 residues. Germline CDR1 and CDR2: MDHEN and SYDVKM.

As to this clonotype: The junction and the germline gene differ at one end; a read error may be behind it. The chain has TRBV29-1 and TRBJ1-5; TRBD1 might be the D (6 bases). CDR1 SQVTM and CDR2 ANQGSEA come from the germline V gene. CDR3 size: 13 residues. The CDR3 DNA reads TGCAGCGTTAGACAGGATAGCAATCAGTCCCAGCATTTT. Translating gives CSVRQDSNQSQHF.

This sequence joins TRBV5-1 and TRBJ1-5; 7 positions agree with TRBD1. CDR3 length equals 15 residues. V was clipped by 5 bases and J by 5 bases; unmatched bases: 10. Germline V gene lookup returns CDR1 SGHRS and CDR2 YFSETQ. CDR3 region: CASSPGTALDQPQHF. The DNA for the CDR3 is TGCGCCAGCAGTCCCGGGACAGCCCTAGATCAGCCCCAGCATTTT.

This clonotype has just a few counts. The J gene is TRBJ1-2, the V gene TRBV2; 12 bases agree with TRBD1. The CDR3 is 15 amino acids. Germline V gene lookup returns CDR1 SNHLY and CDR2 FYNNEI. V gave up 8 bases and J gave up 3 bases; unmatched junction bases: 7. The CDR3 nucleotides are TGTGCCAGCGCTCCGGGACAGGGGGCCTACTATGGCTACACCTTC. This sequence encodes CASAPGQGAYYGYTF.

This clonotype has a handful of counts. The chain carries TRBV7-2 and TRBJ2-7, with 7 bases fitting TRBD1. CDR1 is SGHTA and CDR2 is FQGNSA in the germline V gene. After removal of 6 bases from V and 3 bases from J, the junction contained 11 bases not matched to a gene. This CDR3 region has 15 residues. CDR3 loop: CASSYTGVNFYEQYF. The CDR3 bases are TGTGCCAGCAGTTATACAGGGGTTAATTTCTACGAGCAGTACTTC.